What follows are 32 T cell receptor beta chains derived from one specimen sequenced in a study of cytomegalovirus exposure and HLA in healthy donors. Sequencing was performed with immunoSEQ multiplex PCR; in TCRdb, only in-frame clones are kept and a portion is missing. The sample holds more than 95,000 clones, 95% to 97% seen once. The sample consisted of PBMCs. The receptors were sampled from a man aged 18 to 35 in good health and CMV-seronegative.

This clone has a single count. The rearrangement links TRBV10-3 to TRBJ1-1, with D unresolved. V dropped 1 base and J dropped 8 bases, with 8 bases sitting between them. CDR1 and CDR2 from the germline V gene are ENHRY and SYGVKD. This CDR3 comprises 12 residues. DNA of the CDR3: TGTGCCATCAGTGAGTGGGAGACAGAAGCTTTCTTT. This encodes CAISEWETEAFF.

The CDR3 loop is CASSSPAGEAFF. In DNA form, the CDR3 reads TGTGCCAGCAGTTCCCCCGCGGGGGAAGCTTTCTTT. This chain connects TRBV6-6 to TRBJ1-1, with no clear D. Deletions cut 4 bases from V and 8 bases from J, with 11 bases between. The CDR3 spans 12 residues. Germline loops: CDR1 MNHNY, CDR2 SVGAGI (reference sequence).

The chain links TRBV4-3 to TRBJ2-1, with 8 nucleotides matching TRBD2. V dropped 2 bases and J dropped 2; count of bases not matched to a gene: 5. CDR3 length: 16 amino acids. Germline-derived CDR1 and CDR2 are LGHNA and YSLEER. CDR3 nucleotide sequence: TGCGCCAGCAGCCAAACACTAGCGGTTACCTACAATGAGCAGTTCTTC. Its translation: CASSQTLAVTYNEQFF.

The gene calls are TRBV11-2 and TRBJ1-1; 7 bases are a match to TRBD1. Per germline, CDR1 SGHAT and CDR2 FQNNGV. This CDR3 is built from 17 residues. V dropped 2 bases and J dropped 6; count of bases not matched to a gene: 15. The CDR3 sequence: CASSLLDMMGRGSEAFF. The CDR3 DNA sequence: TGTGCCAGCAGCTTATTGGATATGATGGGCAGGGGGTCTGAAGCTTTCTTT.

The chain carries TRBV7-2 and TRBJ2-1, with D possibly being TRBD2 (5 bases). This CDR3 contains 17 residues. The V end was cut by 4 bases, the J end by 4 bases, with 20 bases between. Germline V gives CDR1 SGHTA, CDR2 FQGNSA. CDR3 sequence (DNA): TGTGCCAGCAGCTCCAACTCTGGGGAGAGGGCGTACAATGAGCAGTTCTTC. As protein: CASSSNSGERAYNEQFF. Full variable domain (outside the CDR3, taken from reference TRBV7-2 and TRBJ2-1): GAGVSQSPSNKVTEKGKDVELRCDPISGHTALYWYRQSLGQGLEFLIYFQGNSAPDKSGLPSDRFSAERTGGSVSTLTIQRTQQEDSAVYLCASSSNSGERAYNEQFFGPGTRLTVL.

The chain combines TRBV7-8 with TRBJ1-3, with 7 bases that match TRBD1. Germline V gene sequence: CDR1 SGHVS, CDR2 FQNEAQ. The CDR3 contains 13 residues. The trim removed 5 bases at V and 7 bases at J, leaving 5 bases unmatched. The CDR3 DNA sequence: TGTGCCAGCAGCAAGGGACAGATGAACACCATATATTTT. This gives the protein CASSKGQMNTIYF. Looking up the rest from reference TRBV7-8 and TRBJ1-3 gives the full variable domain: GAGVSQSPRYKVAKRGQDVALRCDPISGHVSLFWYQQALGQGPEFLTYFQNEAQLDKSGLPSDRFFAERPEGSVSTLKIQRTQQEDSAVYLCASSKGQMNTIYFGEGSWLTVV.

This clone has a handful of counts. The rearrangement links TRBV27 to TRBJ2-7, with 11 bases that match TRBD1. The V and J ends lost 6 bases and 3 bases, in that order; junction bases with no gene match: 4. Germline values: CDR1 MNHEY, CDR2 SMNVEV (reference sequence). The CDR3 has 14 residues. CDR3 sequence: CASSGGTGGYEQYF. CDR3 coding DNA: TGTGCCAGCAGCGGGGGGACAGGGGGCTACGAGCAGTACTTC.

DNA for the CDR3: TGTGCCAGTAGTCGACCTCGGACTAGCGGAACCCATACGGGGACCCAGTACTTC. As protein: CASSRPRTSGTHTGTQYF. J is TRBJ2-5 and V is TRBV19; TRBD2 matches at 10 bases. Germline V gene sequence: CDR1 LNHDA, CDR2 SQIVND (reference sequence). The length of the CDR3 is 18 residues. Trimming cost V 5 bases and J 7 bases; bases outside gene matches: 19.

The chain couples TRBV7-2 to TRBJ2-2; a weak D match, TRBD2 (7 bases). This CDR3 is built from 15 residues. V dropped 5 bases and J dropped 11 bases, with 21 bases sitting between them. Germline CDR1 and CDR2: SGHTA and FQGNSA. CDR3 coding DNA: TGTGCCAGCAGCGCACCCTCCTCGGGGGGCTCTGAGCTGTTTTTT. It specifies CASSAPSSGGSELFF.

V and J are TRBV6-6 and TRBJ1-5; D unclear. In germline, CDR1 is MNHNY, CDR2 SVGAGI (reference sequence). The CDR3 consists of 15 residues. Trimming cost V 5 bases and J 0 bases, with 11 bases left between them. CDR3 sequence (DNA): TGTGCCAGCAGTACCGGAGGGCTTAGCAATCAGCCCCAGCATTTT. Translation: CASSTGGLSNQPQHF.

This chain links TRBV6-1 with TRBJ2-7; 8 positions match TRBD1. The ends lost 7 bases at V and 2 bases at J; junction bases unmatched: 10. Per germline, CDR1 MNHNS and CDR2 SASEGT. The CDR3 contains 15 residues. The DNA of the CDR3 is TGTGCCAGCACTCGCCGTACAGGGGGTACCTACGAGCAGTACTTC. This sequence encodes CASTRRTGGTYEQYF.

The chain couples TRBV27 to TRBJ2-1; 7 positions match TRBD1. V trimming: 4 bases; J trimming: 5 bases; junction bases outside the gene matches: 11. The CDR3 is 16 amino acids. Germline CDR1 reads MNHEY; CDR2 reads SMNVEV (reference sequence). The CDR3 loop reads CASSSLRDSLDNEQFF. Written as DNA, the CDR3 is TGTGCCAGCAGTTCCCTCCGGGACAGCCTTGACAATGAGCAGTTCTTC.

The rearrangement links TRBV7-9 to TRBJ1-1, with 9 bases that match TRBD1. Trimming cost V 11 bases and J 3 bases; bases outside gene matches: 4. CDR1 and CDR2 (germline): SEHNR, FQNEAQ (reference sequence). The CDR3 contains 12 residues. CDR3 sequence reads: CAGGDRDTEAFF. The CDR3 nucleotides read TGTGCCGGCGGGGACAGGGACACTGAAGCTTTCTTT.

The V and J genes are TRBV28 and TRBJ1-3, with D perhaps TRBD1 (6 bases). Between the trimmed V and J ends, which lost 7 bases and 0 bases, there was a span of 16 bases. The CDR3 sequence is 16 residues long. Germline V lookup: CDR1 MDHEN, CDR2 SYDVKM. CDR3 DNA: TGTGCCAGCAAAAAAGGGGGGGGCGGCTCTGGAAACACCATATATTTT. Translation gives CASKKGGGGSGNTIYF. Filled out from reference TRBV28 and TRBJ1-3, the complete variable domain reads DVKVTQSSRYLVKRTGEKVFLECVQDMDHENMFWYRQDPGLGLRLIYFSYDVKMKEKGDIPEGYSVSREKKERFSLILESASTNQTSMYLCASKKGGGGSGNTIYFGEGSWLTVV.

This chain connects TRBV27 to TRBJ1-1; TRBD1 matches 11 bases. Germline CDR1 reads MNHEY; CDR2 reads SMNVEV (reference sequence). There are 16 residues in the CDR3. V dropped 0 bases and J dropped 6; count of bases not matched to a gene: 6. For the CDR3, the DNA is TGTGCCAGCAGTTTATCGTCCGGGACAGGGGGGGCTGAAGCTTTCTTT. It codes for CASSLSSGTGGAEAFF.

The chain recombines TRBV7-9 with TRBJ1-2; D gene ambiguous. Germline V gene lookup returns CDR1 SEHNR and CDR2 FQNEAQ (reference sequence). The germline V and J ends were trimmed by 0 bases and 8 bases, with 13 bases remaining between them. CDR3 length: 14 residues. CDR3 nucleotide sequence: TGTGCCAGCAGCTTAGCTTCAGGAGGGTTGGGCTACACCTTC. Protein product: CASSLASGGLGYTF.

V gene TRBV9 combines with J gene TRBJ2-1; 10 bases fit TRBD2. The CDR3 has 16 amino acids. J was trimmed by 7 bases and V by 3 bases; bases with no gene match: 10. In germline, CDR1 is SGDLS, CDR2 YYNGEE. CDR3 DNA sequence: TGTGCCAGCAGCGGAACTAGCGGGACAGAGATGAATGAGCAGTTCTTC. Encoded protein: CASSGTSGTEMNEQFF.

J is TRBJ1-1 and V is TRBV7-8; possible D gene TRBD1, 6 bases. CDR3 length equals 14 residues. The germline CDR1 and CDR2 sequences are SGHVS and FQNEAQ. V dropped 5 bases and J dropped 1 base, with 11 bases sitting between them. The CDR3 DNA is TGTGCCAGCAGCCACCCGGGACAGAACACTGAAGCTTTCTTT. This sequence encodes CASSHPGQNTEAFF.

The chain is built from TRBV14 and TRBJ2-1; TRBD2 matches 8 bases. Trimming at V came to 0 bases and at J to 3 bases, leaving 16 bases not matched to a gene. This CDR3 comprises 20 residues. From germline, CDR1 is SGHDN and CDR2 FVKESK. The CDR3: CASSQDLAGTVIVNYNEQFF. CDR3 DNA: TGTGCCAGCAGCCAAGATCTAGCGGGCACCGTTATCGTAAACTACAATGAGCAGTTCTTC.

The CDR3 reads CASSPGLAGVDTQYF. For the CDR3, the DNA is TGCGCCAGCAGTCCCGGACTAGCGGGAGTAGATACGCAGTATTTT. J is TRBJ2-3 and V is TRBV5-1; TRBD2 agrees at 13 bases. V trimming: 5 bases; J trimming: 5 bases; junction bases outside the gene matches: 5. The germline CDR1 and CDR2 sequences are SGHRS and YFSETQ. The CDR3 totals 15 residues. The full variable domain, with the rest looked up from reference TRBV5-1 and TRBJ2-3, is KAGVTQTPRYLIKTRGQQVTLSCSPISGHRSVSWYQQTPGQGLQFLFEYFSETQRNKGNFPGRFSGRQFSNSRSEMNVSTLELGDSALYLCASSPGLAGVDTQYFGPGTRLTVL.

The J gene is TRBJ2-1, the V gene TRBV5-1, with TRBD2 matching over 10 bases. The CDR3 runs 15 residues. Germline CDR1 reads SGHRS; CDR2 reads YFSETQ. V lost 2 bases and J lost 2; bases outside the gene matches: 1. The CDR3 region is CASSLTSGAYNEQFF. The CDR3 nucleotides are TGCGCCAGCAGCTTAACTAGCGGGGCCTACAATGAGCAGTTCTTC. The whole variable domain, remainder taken from reference TRBV5-1 and TRBJ2-1, is KAGVTQTPRYLIKTRGQQVTLSCSPISGHRSVSWYQQTPGQGLQFLFEYFSETQRNKGNFPGRFSGRQFSNSRSEMNVSTLELGDSALYLCASSLTSGAYNEQFFGPGTRLTVL.

The rearrangement uses TRBV5-8 and TRBJ2-5; D remains ambiguous. This CDR3 is built from 12 residues. The V end was cut by 2 bases, the J end by 2 bases, with 4 bases between. CDR1 SGHTS and CDR2 YDEGEE come from the germline V gene. The CDR3 nucleotides read TGTGCCAGCAGCTTCCTACAAGAGACCCAGTACTTC. This codes for CASSFLQETQYF.

This rearrangement joins TRBV7-9 to TRBJ2-7; 9 positions agree with TRBD2. Germline trimming cut 8 bases from V and 2 bases from J; bases unmatched to any gene: 4. Germline assignment: CDR1 SEHNR and CDR2 FQNEAQ (reference sequence). This CDR3 comprises 13 residues. The CDR3: CASEAGGTYEQYF. DNA for the CDR3: TGTGCCAGCGAAGCGGGGGGCACCTACGAGCAGTACTTC.

The chain joins TRBV15 to TRBJ2-5, with D possibly TRBD2 on 5 matching bases. V lost 5 bases and J lost 0, with 10 bases in between. The CDR3 spans 14 residues. Germline CDR1 LNHNV, CDR2 YYDKDF (reference sequence). The CDR3 region is CATSPRGHQETQYF. Written as DNA, the CDR3 is TGTGCCACCAGCCCCCGAGGGCACCAAGAGACCCAGTACTTC.

The chain combines TRBV6-5 with TRBJ2-2, with a weak D call TRBD1 (5 bases). Germline V gene data show CDR1 as MNHEY and CDR2 as SVGAGI. V was trimmed by 7 bases and J by 1 base, leaving 7 bases between them. The CDR3 loop spans 13 amino acids. CDR3: CASTQGNTGELFF. CDR3 bases: TGTGCCAGCACCCAGGGGAACACCGGGGAGCTGTTTTTT.

This chain uses TRBV7-9 with TRBJ1-5, with D possibly TRBD1 on 6 matching bases. CDR1 is SEHNR and CDR2 is FQNEAQ in the germline V gene (reference sequence). This CDR3 contains 15 residues. V was trimmed by 4 bases and J by 2 bases, leaving 12 bases between them. CDR3 in DNA: TGTGCCAGCAGCTCTACAGGGATTGGCAATCAGCCCCAGCATTTT. This encodes CASSSTGIGNQPQHF.

This clone was found once. The J gene is TRBJ1-4, the V gene TRBV5-1; 8 bases map to TRBD1. After removal of 1 base from V and 4 bases from J, the junction contained 3 bases not matched to a gene. The CDR3 consists of 15 residues. Germline V lookup: CDR1 SGHRS, CDR2 YFSETQ. The CDR3 region has the DNA TGCGCCAGCAGCTTGCAGACAGGGGTTAATGAAAAACTGTTTTTT. Translation: CASSLQTGVNEKLFF.

The chain joins TRBV7-9 to TRBJ2-2; D unclear. Germline V gene lookup returns CDR1 SEHNR and CDR2 FQNEAQ (reference sequence). V shed 3 bases and J shed 6 bases, with 14 bases lying between them. This CDR3 comprises 15 residues. In nucleotides, the CDR3 is TGTGCCAGCAGCTTCTCGGTGGTATTGTCCGGGGAGCTGTTTTTT. It specifies CASSFSVVLSGELFF.

CDR3 nucleotides: TGTGCCAGCAGCCCCCAATCACTAGCGGGGAAGGGAGATACGCAGTATTTT. Encoded protein: CASSPQSLAGKGDTQYF. This chain joins TRBV9 and TRBJ2-3; 10 bases are a match to TRBD2. The germline V gene encodes CDR1 SGDLS and CDR2 YYNGEE. The CDR3 sequence is 17 residues long. The V gene end was trimmed by 4 bases and the J gene end by 5 bases; junction bases not matched to a gene: 13.

The genes are TRBV6-6 and TRBJ2-3; TRBD2 agrees at 9 bases. Germline loops: CDR1 MNHNY, CDR2 SVGAGI (reference sequence). CDR3 length: 15 residues. V lost 2 bases and J lost 2; bases outside the gene matches: 2. The chain's CDR3 is CASSYLAGNTDTQYF. CDR3 nucleotides: TGTGCCAGCAGTTACCTAGCGGGGAACACAGATACGCAGTATTTT.

V usage is TRBV6-5 and J usage is TRBJ1-5; 9 nucleotides agree with TRBD1. Germline CDR1 is MNHEY and CDR2 is SVGAGI. Unmatched junction bases numbered 6, after V lost 6 bases and J lost 3 bases. CDR3 length equals 15 residues. The CDR3 DNA follows: TGTGCCAGCAGGCCGGGACAGGGTACCAATCAGCCCCAGCATTTT. It translates to CASRPGQGTNQPQHF.

This chain joins TRBV5-4 and TRBJ2-7; TRBD1 matches 9 bases. V shed 2 bases and J 4 bases; nucleotides not matched to a gene: 7. Per germline, CDR1 SGHNT and CDR2 YYREEE (reference sequence). The length of the CDR3 is 15 residues. The DNA of the CDR3 is TGTGCCAGCAGCTTCTTACAGGGGGCCTTTTACGAGCAGTACTTC. Its translation is CASSFLQGAFYEQYF.